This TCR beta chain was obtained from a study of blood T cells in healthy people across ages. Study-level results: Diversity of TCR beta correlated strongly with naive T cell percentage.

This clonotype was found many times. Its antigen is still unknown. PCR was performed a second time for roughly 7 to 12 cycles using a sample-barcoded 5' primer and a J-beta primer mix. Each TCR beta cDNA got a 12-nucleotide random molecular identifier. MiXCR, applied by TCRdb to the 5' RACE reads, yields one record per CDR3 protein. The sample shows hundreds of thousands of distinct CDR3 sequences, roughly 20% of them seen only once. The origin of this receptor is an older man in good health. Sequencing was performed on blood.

The CDR3 protein is CAAGGPAAKDIQYF. CDR3 coding DNA: TGTGCCGCCGGGGGACCAGCGGCGAAAGACATTCAGTACTTC. The V call is TRBV10-3, the J call TRBJ2-4; maybe TRBD2 (6 bases). V was trimmed by 11 bases and J by 8 bases, leaving 22 bases between them. CDR1 and CDR2 from the germline V gene are ENHRY and SYGVKD. The CDR3 is 14 residues long.